These 21 T cell receptor beta chains share one sample of origin, sequenced in a study of shared clonotypes between healthy human individuals. Generated by immunoSEQ multiplex PCR, the TCRdb table keeps only in-frame clones and is missing some. Of under 1,900,000 clones in the sample, just under 99% are singletons; the top ten hold approximately 0.38%. The specimen was naive CD4+ T cells sorted from blood. Subset noted: CD45RA+ positively selected. The receptor set was obtained from a man aged 25-45 years in good health.

The chain links TRBV9 to TRBJ2-5; 10 bases are shared with TRBD2. CDR3 length equals 17 residues. Germline-derived CDR1 and CDR2 are SGDLS and YYNGEE. V shed 0 bases, J shed 6 bases, and the junction held 11 bases outside the gene matches. CDR3 coding DNA: TGTGCCAGCAGCGTAGGACCCATAGCGGGAGGTTTGAAGACCCAGTACTTC. This codes for CASSVGPIAGGLKTQYF.

V gene TRBV21-1 combines with J gene TRBJ2-5; TRBD1 was called by the table and not checked on the DNA. TRBV21-1 is noted as a pseudogene. The CDR3 has 12 residues. The DNA for the CDR3 is TGTGCCAGCGGGGACAGACAAGAGACCCAGTACTTC. Translating it yields CASGDRQETQYF.

The chain links TRBV6-1 to TRBJ2-5; 7 bases fit TRBD1. The CDR3 is made up of 15 amino acids. The germline gives CDR1 MNHNS, CDR2 SASEGT. V was clipped by 11 bases and J by 0 bases; unmatched bases: 12. The CDR3 bases are TGTGCCGGGCCGAACCATGACAGGGACCAAGAGACCCAGTACTTC. Amino acid sequence: CAGPNHDRDQETQYF.

This chain joins TRBV29-1 and TRBJ2-2, with TRBD1 as a possible D gene (5 bases). V was pared by 2 bases and J by 1 base, with 11 bases between. Germline loops: CDR1 SQVTM, CDR2 ANQGSEA. The CDR3 is made up of 15 amino acids. The CDR3 region has the DNA TGCAGCGTTGAAAGGACAACTGAGAACACCGGGGAGCTGTTTTTT. It encodes CSVERTTENTGELFF.

V is TRBV6-1 and J is TRBJ2-7; TRBD2 matches at 9 bases. This CDR3 has 14 residues. Germline V gives CDR1 MNHNS, CDR2 SASEGT. The junction had 7 bases not matched to a gene; V was cut back by 4 bases and J by 6 bases. The CDR3 spells CASSGLAVGGEQYF. CDR3 DNA: TGTGCCAGCAGTGGACTAGCGGTCGGGGGCGAGCAGTACTTC.

V gene TRBV4-1 combines with J gene TRBJ2-3, with 7 bases aligning to TRBD2. The CDR3 contains 18 residues. Germline CDR1 MGHRA, CDR2 YSYEKL. Trimming removed 4 bases from V and 0 bases from J; junction bases left unmatched: 13. CDR3 sequence (DNA): TGCGCCAGCAGCCTACGAATTCAGCTAGCGGTTAGCACAGATACGCAGTATTTT. Its protein product is CASSLRIQLAVSTDTQYF.

This clone was seen once. The V and J genes are TRBV6-5 and TRBJ2-3; D is perhaps TRBD1 or TRBD2 (5 bases each). From germline, CDR1 is MNHEY and CDR2 SVGAGI. This CDR3 contains 16 residues. V lost 3 bases and J lost 0, with 13 bases in between. DNA of the CDR3: TGTGCCAGCAGTTATCACCGGGACCTCAGCACAGATACGCAGTATTTT. Residues: CASSYHRDLSTDTQYF.

The chain uses TRBV2 and TRBJ1-5; 9 bases match TRBD1. With 5 bases clipped from V and 5 bases from J, the junction kept 7 bases outside the gene matches. Looked up from germline, CDR1 is SNHLY and CDR2 is FYNNEI. The CDR3 totals 15 residues. The CDR3 protein is CASSYDRGFDQPQHF. In nucleotides, the CDR3 is TGTGCCAGCAGTTACGACAGGGGGTTTGATCAGCCCCAGCATTTT.

The gene calls are TRBV9 and TRBJ2-7; no reliable D call. This CDR3 region has 13 residues. V was pared by 5 bases and J by 5 bases, with 14 bases between. Germline V gene sequence: CDR1 SGDLS, CDR2 YYNGEE. CDR3 in amino acids: CASSVTESHEQYF. The CDR3 bases are TGTGCCAGCAGTGTTACAGAGTCCCACGAGCAGTACTTC.

J is TRBJ2-7 and V is TRBV11-3; no clear D. CDR1 and CDR2 (germline): SGHNT, YENEEA. Trimming cost V 5 bases and J 6 bases, with 17 bases left between them. CDR3 size: 14 residues. The CDR3: CASSIGPIPGEQYF. CDR3 coding DNA: TGTGCCAGCAGCATCGGGCCAATCCCGGGCGAGCAGTACTTC.

V usage is TRBV5-1 and J usage is TRBJ2-1; 8 bases are a match to TRBD2. The germline V gene encodes CDR1 SGHRS and CDR2 YFSETQ. V gave up 3 bases and J gave up 7 bases; unmatched junction bases: 12. This CDR3 is built from 16 residues. CDR3 bases: TGCGCCAGCAGCTCCATTGGGGCGGGAGGACTTAATGAGCAGTTCTTC. This encodes CASSSIGAGGLNEQFF.

As DNA, the CDR3 is TGTGCCAGCAGCCTAGGACAGGGGGTATACAATGAGCAGTTCTTC. It specifies CASSLGQGVYNEQFF. The chain combines TRBV5-8 with TRBJ2-1; 10 bases agree with TRBD1. This CDR3 has 15 amino acids. V trimming: 4 bases; J trimming: 4 bases; junction bases outside the gene matches: 5. Germline-derived CDR1 and CDR2 are SGHTS and YDEGEE.

This rearrangement joins TRBV30 to TRBJ2-1; no definite D call. CDR1 is GTSNPN and CDR2 is SVGIG in the germline V gene (reference sequence). Trimming removed 3 bases at V and 4 bases at J, with 7 bases between. There are 12 residues in the CDR3. The CDR3: CAWRAWYNEQFF. DNA of the CDR3: TGTGCCTGGAGAGCATGGTACAATGAGCAGTTCTTC. Full variable domain (outside the CDR3, taken from reference TRBV30 and TRBJ2-1): SQTIHQWPATLVQPVGSPLSLECTVEGTSNPNLYWYRQAAGRGLQLLFYSVGIGQISSEVPQNLSASRPQDRQFILSSKKLLLSDSGFYLCAWRAWYNEQFFGPGTRLTVL.

The chain couples TRBV29-1 to TRBJ2-7; no clear D. The CDR3 runs 13 residues. The V end lost 4 bases, the J end lost 6 bases, and 16 bases lay between the germline ends. Per germline, CDR1 SQVTM and CDR2 ANQGSEA. The CDR3 nucleotides read TGCAGCGTTGCGAGTCGGGCCCCTGGCGAGCAGTACTTC. Translating gives CSVASRAPGEQYF.

The genes are TRBV28 and TRBJ1-5, with 9 bases aligning to TRBD1. This CDR3 comprises 14 residues. The ends lost 7 bases at V and 5 bases at J; junction bases unmatched: 6. Per the germline V gene, CDR1 is MDHEN and CDR2 is SYDVKM. The CDR3 protein is CASMFTGGHQPQHF. CDR3 in DNA: TGTGCCAGCATGTTCACAGGGGGCCATCAGCCCCAGCATTTT.

J is TRBJ2-7 and V is TRBV15, with D uncertain. The CDR3 consists of 14 residues. Germline V gene sequence: CDR1 LNHNV, CDR2 YYDKDF (reference sequence). Between the trimmed V and J ends, which lost 2 bases and 1 base, there was a span of 9 bases. The CDR3 is CATSRNGLSYEQYF. In nucleotides, the CDR3 is TGTGCCACCAGCAGAAACGGCCTATCCTACGAGCAGTACTTC.

The V gene is TRBV4-2, the J gene TRBJ1-4, with D possibly matching TRBD1 (5 bases). V shed 2 bases and J shed 7 bases, with 14 bases lying between them. The CDR3 loop spans 15 amino acids. Per the germline V gene, CDR1 is LGHNA and CDR2 is YNFKEQ. The CDR3 DNA is TGTGCCAGCAGCCAACAGGGCCCTATCGGTGAAAAACTGTTTTTT. It codes for CASSQQGPIGEKLFF.

The chain has TRBV7-2 and TRBJ2-7; 8 bases are a match to TRBD2. This CDR3 has 14 residues. Looked up from germline, CDR1 is SGHTA and CDR2 is FQGNSA. After removal of 5 bases from V and 6 bases from J, the junction contained 9 bases not matched to a gene. CDR3 region: CASSLRLAPSEQYF. In nucleotides, the CDR3 is TGTGCCAGCAGCCTAAGACTAGCGCCTAGCGAGCAGTACTTC.

The gene calls are TRBV5-6 and TRBJ2-6; no clear D gene. Per the germline V gene, CDR1 is SGHDT and CDR2 is YYEEEE. Trimming removed 2 bases at V and 4 bases at J, with 10 bases between. The CDR3 is made up of 15 amino acids. The CDR3 loop reads CASSLPPTGANVLTF. CDR3 coding DNA: TGTGCCAGCAGCTTACCCCCAACCGGGGCCAACGTCCTGACTTTC. The variable domain in full, with the rest retrieved from reference TRBV5-6 and TRBJ2-6, is DAGVTQSPTHLIKTRGQQVTLRCSPKSGHDTVSWYQQALGQGPQFIFQYYEEEERQRGNFPDRFSGHQFPNYSSELNVNALLLGDSALYLCASSLPPTGANVLTFGAGSRLTVL.

The V call is TRBV5-1, the J call TRBJ2-5; tentative D call: TRBD1 (6 bases). The germline gives CDR1 SGHRS, CDR2 YFSETQ. The CDR3 consists of 16 residues. V was pared by 5 bases and J by 0 bases, with 17 bases between. The CDR3 nucleotides read TGCGCCAGCAGACGAGTGTACAGGGACGACCAAGAGACCCAGTACTTC. This encodes CASRRVYRDDQETQYF.

The V and J genes are TRBV6-4 and TRBJ2-1, with 11 bases aligning to TRBD1. From germline, CDR1 is MRHNA and CDR2 SNTAGT. Losses at the gene ends were 2 bases for V and 6 bases for J; bases not matched to a gene: 0. CDR3 length: 14 amino acids. The chain's CDR3 is CASSDGTGGNEQFF. The CDR3 DNA is TGTGCCAGCAGTGACGGGACAGGGGGCAATGAGCAGTTCTTC.